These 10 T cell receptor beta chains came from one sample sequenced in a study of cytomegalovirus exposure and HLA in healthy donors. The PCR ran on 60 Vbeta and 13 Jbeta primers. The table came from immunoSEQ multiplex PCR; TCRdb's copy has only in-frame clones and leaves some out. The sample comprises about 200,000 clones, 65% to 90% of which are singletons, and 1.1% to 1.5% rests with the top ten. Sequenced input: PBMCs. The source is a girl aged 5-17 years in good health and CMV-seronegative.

Here the CDR3 DNA reads TGTGCCAGCAGCCCCAGTGATAATTCACCCCTCCACTTT. Translation: CASSPSDNSPLHF. This sequence joins TRBV25-1 and TRBJ1-6; D uncertain. CDR1 and CDR2 (germline): MGHDK, SYGVNS. This CDR3 contains 13 residues. V was pared by 6 bases and J by 5 bases, with 8 bases between. Filled out from reference TRBV25-1 and TRBJ1-6, the complete variable domain reads EADIYQTPRYLVIGTGKKITLECSQTMGHDKMYWYQQDPGMELHLIHYSYGVNSTEKGDLSSESTVSRIRTEHFPLTLESARPSHTSQYLCASSPSDNSPLHFGNGTRLTVT.

The CDR3 region is CASSERTSGTDTQYF. As DNA, the CDR3 is TGTGCCAGCAGCGAACGGACTAGCGGCACAGATACGCAGTATTTT. This chain links TRBV7-8 with TRBJ2-3; TRBD2 matches 9 bases. After removal of 5 bases from V and 1 base from J, the junction contained 4 bases not matched to a gene. CDR1 and CDR2 from the germline V gene are SGHVS and FQNEAQ. There are 15 residues in the CDR3.

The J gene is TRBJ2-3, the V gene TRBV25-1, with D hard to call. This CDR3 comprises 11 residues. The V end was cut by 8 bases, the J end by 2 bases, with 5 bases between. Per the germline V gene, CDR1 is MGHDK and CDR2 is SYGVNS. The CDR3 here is CASGLTDTQYF. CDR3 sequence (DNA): TGTGCCAGCGGCCTCACAGATACGCAGTATTTT.

The CDR3 sequence is CASSEGHNYQPQHF. The CDR3 DNA sequence: TGTGCCAGCAGTGAAGGACATAACTATCAGCCCCAGCATTTT. This chain joins TRBV2 and TRBJ1-5; D remains unclear. Germline V gene data show CDR1 as SNHLY and CDR2 as FYNNEI. The CDR3 has 14 residues. V was cut by 1 base and J by 5 bases, with 9 bases left in between.

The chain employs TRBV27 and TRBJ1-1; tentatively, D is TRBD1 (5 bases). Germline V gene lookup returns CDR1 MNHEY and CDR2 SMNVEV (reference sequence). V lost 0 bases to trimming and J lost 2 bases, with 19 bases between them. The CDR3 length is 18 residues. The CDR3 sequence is CASSLSGAKVSVNTEAFF. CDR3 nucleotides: TGTGCCAGCAGTTTATCTGGGGCAAAGGTCTCGGTTAACACTGAAGCTTTCTTT.

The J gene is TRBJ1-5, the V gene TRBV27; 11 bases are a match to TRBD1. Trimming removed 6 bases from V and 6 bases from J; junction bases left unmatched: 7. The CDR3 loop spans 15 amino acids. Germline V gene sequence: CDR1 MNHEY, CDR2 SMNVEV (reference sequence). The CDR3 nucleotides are TGTGCCAGCAGGGCTTTGGACAGGGGGCTTCAGCCCCAGCATTTT. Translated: CASRALDRGLQPQHF.

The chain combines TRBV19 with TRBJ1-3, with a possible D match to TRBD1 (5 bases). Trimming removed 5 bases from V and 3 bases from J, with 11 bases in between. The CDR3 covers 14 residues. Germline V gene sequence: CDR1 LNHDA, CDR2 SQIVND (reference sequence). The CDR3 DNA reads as TGTGCCAGTAGTGAAGGGGCGCTTGGAAACACCATATATTTT. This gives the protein CASSEGALGNTIYF.

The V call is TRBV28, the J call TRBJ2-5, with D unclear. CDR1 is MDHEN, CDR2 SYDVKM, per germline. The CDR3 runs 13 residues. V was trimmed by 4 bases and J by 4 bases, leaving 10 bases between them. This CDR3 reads CASSSLKRETQYF. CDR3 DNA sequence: TGTGCCAGCAGTTCGTTGAAGAGAGAGACCCAGTACTTC.

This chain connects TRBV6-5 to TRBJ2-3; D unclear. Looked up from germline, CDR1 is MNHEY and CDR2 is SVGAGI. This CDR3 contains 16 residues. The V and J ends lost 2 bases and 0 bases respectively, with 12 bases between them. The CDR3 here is CASSYGPESSTDTQYF. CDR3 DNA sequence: TGTGCCAGCAGTTACGGGCCCGAATCGAGCACAGATACGCAGTATTTT.

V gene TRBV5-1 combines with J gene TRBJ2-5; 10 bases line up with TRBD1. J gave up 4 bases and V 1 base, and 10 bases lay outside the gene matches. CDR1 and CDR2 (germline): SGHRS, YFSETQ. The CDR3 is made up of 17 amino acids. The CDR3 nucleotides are TGCGCCAGCAGCTTGATCCGGGGACAGGGGATTGGAGAGACCCAGTACTTC. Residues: CASSLIRGQGIGETQYF. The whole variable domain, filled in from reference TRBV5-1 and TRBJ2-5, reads KAGVTQTPRYLIKTRGQQVTLSCSPISGHRSVSWYQQTPGQGLQFLFEYFSETQRNKGNFPGRFSGRQFSNSRSEMNVSTLELGDSALYLCASSLIRGQGIGETQYFGPGTRLLVL.